The 16 T cell receptor beta chains in this list originate from one sample, sequenced in a study of blood T cell repertoires in COVID-19. The protocol was immunoSEQ multiplex PCR, while the TCRdb copy is restricted to in-frame clones and leaves out a portion. The table lists about 50,000 clones, approximately 89% of them singletons. What was sequenced was peripheral blood. The source of these receptors is a woman older than 75 with acute or convalescent COVID-19.

V is TRBV5-1 and J is TRBJ2-3; 14 positions match TRBD2. Trimming cost V 7 bases and J 2 bases; bases outside gene matches: 9. CDR1 and CDR2 from the germline V gene are SGHRS and YFSETQ. The CDR3 is 17 amino acids. This chain's CDR3 is CASSIGLAGGSTDTQYF. The DNA for the CDR3 is TGCGCCAGCTCGATCGGACTAGCGGGGGGCTCCACAGATACGCAGTATTTT.

The chain employs TRBV2 and TRBJ1-2; 8 bases are shared with TRBD1. Trimming removed 6 bases from V and 3 bases from J; junction bases left unmatched: 6. The CDR3 consists of 14 residues. Per the germline V gene, CDR1 is SNHLY and CDR2 is FYNNEI. CDR3 sequence: CASRVSGQDYGYTF. The CDR3 coding sequence is TGTGCCAGCAGGGTTTCGGGACAGGACTATGGCTACACCTTC.

This clone was recorded a few times. The rearrangement links TRBV28 to TRBJ1-1; perhaps TRBD1 as D (6 bases). V gave up 6 bases and J gave up 4 bases, with 18 bases separating them. CDR3 length equals 15 residues. Germline values: CDR1 MDHEN, CDR2 SYDVKM. The CDR3 region has the DNA TGTGCCAGCAGCCACGGACCACCCAGGGGCACTGAAGCTTTCTTT. It codes for CASSHGPPRGTEAFF. Based on the CDR3 plus reference TRBV28 and TRBJ1-1, the full variable domain is DVKVTQSSRYLVKRTGEKVFLECVQDMDHENMFWYRQDPGLGLRLIYFSYDVKMKEKGDIPEGYSVSREKKERFSLILESASTNQTSMYLCASSHGPPRGTEAFFGQGTRLTVV.

This clone appeared a single time. The V call is TRBV27, the J call TRBJ2-6; 7 positions match TRBD1. This CDR3 is built from 17 residues. J was trimmed by 2 bases and V by 5 bases; bases with no gene match: 9. Germline CDR1 is MNHEY and CDR2 is SMNVEV (reference sequence). CDR3: CASSLRNRGPGANVLTF. As DNA, the CDR3 is TGTGCCAGCAGTCTACGGAACAGGGGACCTGGGGCCAACGTCCTGACTTTC.

This clone appeared a few times. The CDR3 DNA reads TGTGCCAGCAGTGGTCCGGGATCCTCCTACAATGAGCAGTTCTTC. Its translation: CASSGPGSSYNEQFF. The V call is TRBV2, the J call TRBJ2-1; weak D call: TRBD2 (5 bases). Trimming took off 4 bases at V and 0 bases at J, with 10 bases between the two ends. The germline V gene has CDR1 SNHLY and CDR2 FYNNEI. The CDR3 totals 15 residues. Full variable domain (rest looked up from reference TRBV2 and TRBJ2-1): EPEVTQTPSHQVTQMGQEVILRCVPISNHLYFYWYRQILGQKVEFLVSFYNNEISEKSEIFDDQFSVERPDGSNFTLKIRSTKLEDSAMYFCASSGPGSSYNEQFFGPGTRLTVL.

This clone was seen a single time. The chain recombines TRBV19 with TRBJ2-5; TRBD1 aligns across 7 bases. The CDR3 covers 13 residues. V shed 10 bases and J 5 bases; nucleotides not matched to a gene: 10. The germline gives CDR1 LNHDA, CDR2 SQIVND (reference sequence). The CDR3 spells CATSGQYFETQYF. In DNA form, the CDR3 reads TGTGCCACCTCGGGACAGTATTTTGAGACCCAGTACTTC.

This sequence joins TRBV6-1 and TRBJ1-2; 11 bases align to TRBD1. The CDR3 is made up of 16 amino acids. Per the germline V gene, CDR1 is MNHNS and CDR2 is SASEGT. J gave up 6 bases and V 4 bases, and 10 bases lay outside the gene matches. Here the CDR3 DNA reads TGTGCCAGCAGTGGGACAGGGGGCCGAGACTCCGATGGCTACACCTTC. Encoded protein: CASSGTGGRDSDGYTF.

The chain uses TRBV5-1 and TRBJ2-1, with 11 bases lining up with TRBD2. The length of the CDR3 is 16 residues. V lost 4 bases, J lost 5 bases, and 8 bases stayed unmatched. Germline CDR1 reads SGHRS; CDR2 reads YFSETQ. This CDR3 reads CASSLPTSGANNEQFF. For the CDR3, the DNA is TGCGCCAGCAGCCTCCCGACTAGCGGGGCGAACAATGAGCAGTTCTTC.

This clone is judged medium-sized. This sequence joins TRBV3-1 (or the pseudogene TRBV3-2) and TRBJ1-4; D not certain. Germline CDR1 LGHDT, CDR2 YNNKEL (reference sequence). Trimming took 4 bases from V and 7 from J, leaving 7 bases between them. The CDR3 is 12 amino acids. Here the CDR3 DNA reads TGTGCCAGCAGCCGGCGGGCTGAAAAACTGTTTTTT. This codes for CASSRRAEKLFF.

The chain carries TRBV10-3 and TRBJ2-1; 11 nucleotides match TRBD2. Trimming took 8 bases from V and 5 from J; bases not matched to a gene: 11. The germline V gene encodes CDR1 ENHRY and CDR2 SYGVKD. This CDR3 region has 16 residues. CDR3 nucleotide sequence: TGTGCCATCGCGGGGCTTAGCGGGGGGGCAAACAATGAGCAGTTCTTC. This gives the protein CAIAGLSGGANNEQFF.

The chain has TRBV7-8 and TRBJ2-3; 7 bases agree with TRBD2. Germline trimming cut 1 base from V and 4 bases from J; bases unmatched to any gene: 11. This CDR3 region has 17 residues. Germline V gene sequence: CDR1 SGHVS, CDR2 FQNEAQ. Here the CDR3 reads CASSLGAGGGGADTQYF. The CDR3 DNA is TGTGCCAGCAGCTTAGGCGCTGGAGGTGGGGGGGCAGATACGCAGTATTTT.

The chain combines TRBV7-2 with TRBJ2-4, with TRBD1 identical over 9 bases. This CDR3 is 14 amino acids long. Per germline, CDR1 SGHTA and CDR2 FQGNSA. The trim removed 6 bases at V and 8 bases at J, leaving 8 bases unmatched. The CDR3 region has the DNA TGTGCCAGCAGGGGGACAGGGAGAGTGCACATTCAGTACTTC. The encoded protein is CASRGTGRVHIQYF.

J is TRBJ1-1 and V is TRBV19, with 9 bases matching TRBD1. Germline lookup yields CDR1 LNHDA and CDR2 SQIVND (reference sequence). Unmatched junction bases numbered 13, after V lost 11 bases and J lost 0 bases. The CDR3 extends over 16 amino acids. The CDR3 DNA reads TGTGCCGGGGGGGGACAGGGACACACTCTGAACACTGAAGCTTTCTTT. The encoded protein is CAGGGQGHTLNTEAFF.

This chain connects TRBV6-1 to TRBJ1-5, with D perhaps TRBD1 (5 bases). The CDR3 is 15 residues long. Germline CDR1 MNHNS, CDR2 SASEGT. Deletions cut 1 base from V and 6 bases from J, with 13 bases between. The CDR3 DNA reads as TGTGCCAGCAGTGAAGGGGTCAGGGATACTCAGCCCCAGCATTTT. It specifies CASSEGVRDTQPQHF.

This clone was seen just once. The chain recombines TRBV7-8 with TRBJ1-2; 8 bases line up with TRBD1. V was clipped by 2 bases and J by 7 bases; unmatched bases: 6. The CDR3 has 14 residues. Germline V gene lookup returns CDR1 SGHVS and CDR2 FQNEAQ. CDR3 sequence: CASSLRSGGGGYTF. CDR3 coding DNA: TGTGCCAGCAGCTTACGCTCAGGGGGCGGTGGCTACACCTTC.

The genes are TRBV2 and TRBJ1-1; D not certain. V lost 2 bases, J lost 2 bases, and 9 bases lay in between. CDR1 and CDR2 (germline): SNHLY, FYNNEI. There are 14 residues in the CDR3. The CDR3 sequence: CASSELGRNTEAFF. The DNA of the CDR3 is TGTGCCAGCAGTGAATTAGGGAGAAACACTGAAGCTTTCTTT.